This T cell receptor beta chain was documented in a study of blood T cell repertoires in COVID-19 (dated by TCRdb to about 2020). Turning to the overall study: Samples covering the acute and convalescent phases of COVID-19 were provided by collaborators in the United States, Italy and Spain. The prospective study material was composed of cDNA or gDNA derived from T cells, B-cell-depleted T cells, or PBMCs. The dataset comprised deeply sampled blood TCRbeta repertoires from subjects exposed to, actively infected with, or recovered from COVID-19. A freely available public database, intended as a resource for researchers studying the immune response to SARS-CoV-2, is where the repertoires were released. Where HLA class I and class II types were available, the types were taken from metadata supplied by the sample provider, not from assay-based typing. The samples were drawn from two sources: the first 160 participants of the ongoing ImmuneRACE study, and 950 to 1,500 subjects contributed by 6 global collaborators. A de-identified subject ID, COVID-19 status, age in years and sex were almost always included in the sample metadata. Findings and caveats that apply to the study as a whole: The quantity of clinical and demographic metadata differed by source and by participant and was supplied without curation.

V and J lose 2 bases and 1 base, and a span of 12 bases separates them. For CDR1 and CDR2, the germline V gene lists SGHRS and YFSETQ. The CDR3 numbers 16 residues from cysteine through phenylalanine. The retained sequence is limited to the CDR3, 48 bases, with the frame set at the first base. A word on this clone: Its antigen remains undetermined. The input lacks base qualities; no much larger clone sits a single base away.

TCRbeta CDR3 regions were amplified from genomic DNA using the immunoSEQ Assay, a bias-controlled multiplex PCR. As for the original processing: Within the assay, amplification of reference gene primers was used to estimate how many nucleated cells each sample contained. To quantify the absolute abundance of each unique TCRbeta CDR3 rearrangement, sequence reads were collapsed and filtered. For each sample, productive Simpson clonality was calculated as the square root of Simpson's diversity index across productive rearrangements. This is the immuneACCESS table as TCRdb keeps it, with only in-frame sequences that have V and J called. A part of the clones is gone; compared with another copy, unresolved V genes explain less than half, and the rest is unexplained. V and J calls and clone size come straight from that table; D and trimming were deduced from the DNA. The sample profile shows over 130,000 clones; about 91% of them were found once. The ten biggest clones cover around 26% of the sample.

Whole blood was collected in K2EDTA tubes by collaborating institutions according to the institutions' own protocols. For TCRbeta analysis, collaborators shipped samples as frozen whole blood, isolated PBMCs, or DNA extracted from either of those sample types. This chain is built from TRBV5-1 and TRBJ2-2, with TRBD2 as a weak D call on 6 bases. This TCR derives from a human donor in a cohort sampled during active COVID-19. The sequenced sample was peripheral blood. The nucleotide sequence is given as TGCGCCAGCAGCTTTGGAGGGGCATTGAACACCGGGGAGCTGTTTTTT. Translated, this gives CASSFGGALNTGELFF.